A selection of T cell receptor beta chains follows, all from one sample in a study of cytomegalovirus exposure and HLA in healthy donors. The repertoire was sequenced with immunoSEQ multiplex PCR; TCRdb's copy has only in-frame clones and lacks some. The data hold some 190,000 clones, with 86% observed a single time. The sample taken for sequencing was PBMCs. The origin of the receptors is a young woman in good health and CMV-seronegative. Both conserved end residues are part of each CDR3. A D gene is named only where the DNA matches it firmly. Size is omitted from some rows. Given values are once, few, many or a class for expanded clones.

J,V,D,size,DNA,CDR3
TRBJ2-7,TRBV29-1,TRBD1,.,TGCAGCGTTATACAGGGGGACGAGCAGTACTTC,CSVIQGDEQYF
TRBJ2-7,TRBV5-1,.,.,TGCGCCAGCAGCTTGGACTTCGCGGGGTCCTACGAGCAGTACTTC,CASSLDFAGSYEQYF
TRBJ1-1,TRBV15,.,.,TGTGCCACCAGTCCGAGGGCGGGGACTGAAGCTTTCTTT,CATSPRAGTEAFF
TRBJ1-2,TRBV9,TRBD1,.,TGTGCCAGCAGCGTAGGTCAGGGCAGGGGGAACTATGGCTACACCTTC,CASSVGQGRGNYGYTF
TRBJ1-1,TRBV6-4,.,.,TGTGCCAGCAGTGACTCGACGAGGACTGAAGCTTTCTTT,CASSDSTRTEAFF
TRBJ2-5,TRBV27,TRBD2,.,TGTGCCAGCAGTCCCCTCTATCTAGCGGGGGACCAAGAGACCCAGTACTTC,CASSPLYLAGDQETQYF
TRBJ2-7,TRBV9,TRBD1,.,TGTGCCAGCAGCGTAGATGGTGACAGGGCCTACGAGCAGTACTTC,CASSVDGDRAYEQYF
TRBJ1-1,TRBV6-5,TRBD1,.,TGTGCCAGCAGATTGCAGGGGGCGTACGGGACTGAAGCTTTCTTT,CASRLQGAYGTEAFF
TRBJ2-5,TRBV6-5,TRBD2,.,TGTGCCAGCAGTTCAAGAGGACTAGGGATCCAAGAGACCCAGTACTTC,CASSSRGLGIQETQYF
TRBJ2-5,TRBV7-2,TRBD2,.,TGTGCCAGCAGCTTAGCCGCTAGCGGGGGGGAGACCCAGTACTTC,CASSLAASGGETQYF
TRBJ1-3,TRBV18,.,.,TGTGCCAGCTCATCCCAGGGGCAGGGAGCTGGAAACACCATATATTTT,CASSSQGQGAGNTIYF
TRBJ1-1,TRBV25-1,TRBD1,.,TGTGCCAGCAGGACACAGGGGTCTGTCACTGAAGCTTTCTTT,CASRTQGSVTEAFF
TRBJ1-1,TRBV7-6,.,.,TGTGCCAGCAGCCAACCAGACAGACTGAACACTGAAGCTTTCTTT,CASSQPDRLNTEAFF
TRBJ1-1,TRBV7-9,TRBD1,.,TGTGCCAGCAGCTTAGCGACAGGGGGGACCACTGAAGCTTTCTTT,CASSLATGGTTEAFF
TRBJ2-7,TRBV7-8,TRBD2,.,TGTGCCAGCAGCTCCATAGCGGGAGGGAACTACGAGCAGTACTTC,CASSSIAGGNYEQYF
TRBJ2-2,TRBV5-6,.,.,TGTGCCAGCAGCTTGTGGGGGACAACGAACACCGGGGAGCTGTTTTTT,CASSLWGTTNTGELFF
TRBJ1-1,TRBV11-2,TRBD1,.,TGTGCCAGCAGTAGACAGGGGGGGAACACTGAAGCTTTCTTT,CASSRQGGNTEAFF
TRBJ2-1,TRBV7-2,TRBD2,.,TGTGCCAGCAGCTCAATGGCCGGGACTAGCGGGGGCGGGCAGTTCTTC,CASSSMAGTSGGGQFF
TRBJ1-5,TRBV19,TRBD1,.,TGTGCCAGTAGTGGGTTAGGGGGCGTCATTCAGCCCCAGCATTTT,CASSGLGGVIQPQHF
TRBJ2-7,TRBV6-5,.,.,TGTGCCAGCAGTTACAGGGCGGGCGAGCAGTACTTC,CASSYRAGEQYF
TRBJ1-2,TRBV18,TRBD1,.,TGTGCCAGCTCAGGGCTGGGACAGGTCTATGGCTACACCTTC,CASSGLGQVYGYTF
TRBJ2-1,TRBV7-9,TRBD2,.,TGTGCCAGCAGCTTAGCAACTAGCGGGGGGGACAATGAGCAGTTCTTC,CASSLATSGGDNEQFF
TRBJ1-4,TRBV4-2,.,.,TGTGCCAGCAGCCAAGATGCCGGACAAGCAACTAATGAAAAACTGTTTTTT,CASSQDAGQATNEKLFF
TRBJ2-5,TRBV4-1,TRBD1,.,TGCGCCAGCAGCCACCCGACAGGGGACCTTAGGGAGACCCAGTACTTC,CASSHPTGDLRETQYF
TRBJ1-1,TRBV29-1,.,.,TGCAGCGTTGTTTATAGCTTCACTGAAGCTTTCTTT,CSVVYSFTEAFF
TRBJ1-1,TRBV12-5,TRBD1,.,TGTGCTAGTGGTTTGGCCAGGACAGGACCGAACACTGAAGCTTTCTTT,CASGLARTGPNTEAFF
TRBJ2-1,TRBV6-6,TRBD2,.,TGTGCCAGCAGGACGCTAGCGGGAGTAAGCAATGAGCAGTTCTTC,CASRTLAGVSNEQFF
TRBJ2-3,TRBV11-3,TRBD2,.,TGTGCCAGCAGCTTAGGACGCGGGAGTATCGCAGATACGCAGTATTTT,CASSLGRGSIADTQYF
TRBJ2-3,TRBV4-2,.,.,TGTGCCAGCAGCCAAGCCAGCGGGCGAGGAGATACGCAGTATTTT,CASSQASGRGDTQYF
TRBJ2-6,TRBV2,.,.,TGTGCCAGCAGTGGTATGGCAGGGGTTGGGGCCAACGTCCTGACTTTC,CASSGMAGVGANVLTF
TRBJ1-2,TRBV5-5,TRBD1,.,TGTGCCAGCAGACCACAGGGGTTGAACTATGGCTACACCTTC,CASRPQGLNYGYTF
TRBJ2-1,TRBV10-1,TRBD2,.,TGCGCCAGCAGTCTCCAAACTAGCGCGGACAATGAGCAGTTCTTC,CASSLQTSADNEQFF
TRBJ2-2,TRBV6-1,.,once,TGTGCCAGCAGTGAAGAAGGGCGGTGGGGGGCGAACACCGGGGAGCTGTTTTTT,CASSEEGRWGANTGELFF
TRBJ1-5,TRBV7-8,TRBD1,.,TGTGCCAGCAGCTCACGCAGACAGGGTAATCAGCCCCAGCATTTT,CASSSRRQGNQPQHF
TRBJ1-4,TRBV10-1,.,.,TGCGCCAGCAGTAATAGACGAGGCGAAAAACTGTTTTTT,CASSNRRGEKLFF
TRBJ2-3,TRBV30,TRBD2,.,TGTGCCTTTTCACTAGCGGGAGTTTCAGATACGCAGTATTTT,CAFSLAGVSDTQYF
TRBJ1-2,TRBV14,.,medium-sized,TGTGCCAGCAGCAGAACCCCAGGTGGAGGCTACACCTTC,CASSRTPGGGYTF
TRBJ2-7,TRBV11-3,.,.,TGTGCCAGCAGCTCTAACTCTCAAGCCTACGAGCAGTACTTC,CASSSNSQAYEQYF
TRBJ2-5,TRBV7-3,TRBD2,.,TGTGCCAGCAGCTTATGGCGGGGGAGTGGAGAGACCCAGTACTTC,CASSLWRGSGETQYF
TRBJ2-3,TRBV6-4,TRBD2,few,TGTGCCAGCAGTGAGGGACTAGCGGGAGGGCCAGATACGCAGTATTTT,CASSEGLAGGPDTQYF
TRBJ1-1,TRBV9,.,.,TGTGCCAGCAGCCCACGAGCCTTAACGAACACTGAAGCTTTCTTT,CASSPRALTNTEAFF
TRBJ2-3,TRBV7-9,TRBD1,.,TGTGCCAGCAGGCAACCGACAGGGTTCGAGACAGATACGCAGTATTTT,CASRQPTGFETDTQYF
TRBJ1-1,TRBV25-1,.,many,TGTGCCAGCAGTGAGACGCCCACAGGGAACACTGAAGCTTTCTTT,CASSETPTGNTEAFF
TRBJ1-5,TRBV9,.,.,TGTGCCAGCAGCGTAGACCAGGGCAATCAGCCCCAGCATTTT,CASSVDQGNQPQHF
TRBJ1-1,TRBV19,TRBD1,.,TGTGCCAGTAGTCGGACAGGGGATCTGAACACTGAAGCTTTCTTT,CASSRTGDLNTEAFF
TRBJ2-1,TRBV9,TRBD2,.,TGTGCCAGCAGCGTAGGGACTAGCGGGGACAATGAGCAGTTCTTC,CASSVGTSGDNEQFF
TRBJ2-2,TRBV6-1,TRBD2,.,TGTGCCAGCAGTCAAGGAGGGTTAGCGGGGGACACCGGGGAGCTGTTTTTT,CASSQGGLAGDTGELFF